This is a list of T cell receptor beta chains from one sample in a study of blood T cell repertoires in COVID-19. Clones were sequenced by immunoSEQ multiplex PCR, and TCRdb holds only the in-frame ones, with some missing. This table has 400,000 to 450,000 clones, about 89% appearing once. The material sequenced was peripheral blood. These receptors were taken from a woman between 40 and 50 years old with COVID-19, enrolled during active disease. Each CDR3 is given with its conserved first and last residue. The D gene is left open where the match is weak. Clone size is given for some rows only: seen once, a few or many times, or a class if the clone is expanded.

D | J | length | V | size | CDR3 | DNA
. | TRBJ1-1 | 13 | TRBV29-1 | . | CSVVYRLNTEAFF | TGCAGCGTTGTGTACAGATTGAACACTGAAGCTTTCTTT
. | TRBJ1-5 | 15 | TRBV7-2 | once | CASSPPGGAGQPQHF | TGTGCCAGCAGCCCCCCTGGGGGGGCCGGCCAGCCCCAGCATTTT
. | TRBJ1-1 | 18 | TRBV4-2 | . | CASSHPISNRMQDTEAFF | TGTGCCAGCAGCCATCCCATCTCTAACAGGATGCAGGACACTGAAGCTTTCTTT
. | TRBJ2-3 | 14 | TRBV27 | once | CASSLWQGQDTQYF | TGTGCCAGCAGTTTATGGCAGGGTCAGGATACGCAGTATTTT
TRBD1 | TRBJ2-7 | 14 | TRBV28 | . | CASSFGRGTYEQYF | TGTGCCAGCAGTTTCGGCAGGGGGACCTACGAGCAGTACTTC
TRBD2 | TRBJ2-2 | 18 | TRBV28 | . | CASSFGTSGGFHTGELFF | TGTGCCAGCAGTTTTGGGACTAGCGGGGGCTTTCACACCGGGGAGCTGTTTTTT
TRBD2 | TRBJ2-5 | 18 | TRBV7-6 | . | CASSPSSLGGAFAETQYF | TGTGCCAGCAGCCCGAGTTCCCTCGGGGGGGCCTTTGCAGAGACCCAGTACTTC
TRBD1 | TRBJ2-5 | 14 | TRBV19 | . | CASSFGQGRETQYF | TGTGCCAGTAGTTTCGGACAGGGGAGAGAGACCCAGTACTTC
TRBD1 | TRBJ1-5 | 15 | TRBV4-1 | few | CASSGETGGYQPQHF | TGCGCCAGCAGCGGCGAGACAGGGGGGTACCAGCCCCAGCATTTT
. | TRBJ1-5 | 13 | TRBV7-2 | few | CASSLRGNQPQHF | TGTGCCAGCAGCTTAAGGGGGAATCAGCCCCAGCATTTT
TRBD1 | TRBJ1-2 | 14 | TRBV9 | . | CASSVENRGYGYTF | TGTGCCAGCAGCGTAGAGAACAGGGGCTATGGCTACACCTTC
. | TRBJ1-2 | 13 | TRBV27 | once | CASSLSVGAGYTF | TGTGCCAGCAGTTTATCTGTGGGAGCGGGCTACACCTTC
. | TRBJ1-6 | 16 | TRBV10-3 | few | CAISESASVVRAPLHF | TGTGCCATCAGTGAGTCCGCATCCGTAGTGAGGGCACCCCTCCACTTT
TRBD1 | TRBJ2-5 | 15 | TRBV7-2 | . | CASSLGDRGAETQYF | TGTGCCAGCAGCTTGGGGGACAGGGGGGCGGAGACCCAGTACTTC
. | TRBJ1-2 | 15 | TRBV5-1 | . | CASSLAKEGADGYTF | TGCGCCAGCAGCTTGGCCAAGGAAGGGGCGGACGGCTACACCTTC
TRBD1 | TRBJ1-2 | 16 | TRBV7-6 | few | CASSLGGTGEGRGYTF | TGTGCCAGCAGCTTAGGCGGGACAGGGGAAGGGAGAGGCTACACCTTC